The present TCR beta chain was sequenced within a study of cytomegalovirus exposure and HLA in healthy donors (dated by TCRdb to about 2017). As for the study more broadly: An earlier analysis of roughly 630 of the donors reported more than 250 Gb of sequence data and approximately 110 million unique TCR beta sequences from around 200 million T cells. Besides the first cohort of hundreds of subjects, a separate validation cohort made up of 120 or so different subjects was used. Roughly 300 gigabases of sequencing data and some 85 million unique TCR sequences were included in an early release covering over 600 HLA-typed donors. The genetic ancestry cluster associated with self-reported Caucasian donors included around four fifths of the approximately 410 genotyped donors. Five DR-DQ haplotypes were treated as single units for association and clustering because of strong linkage in the cohort. A later analysis re-analyzed previously published TCR beta repertoires from about 730 donors and added high-resolution HLA genotyping to study TCR occurrence patterns. On average, 235,054 unique TCR beta nucleotide sequences were sequenced per donor among 398 genotyped donors of the cohort, with 15% to 20% of those sequences being non-productive. Class I and class II HLA loci were covered by the typing at four-digit resolution. Typing coverage differed by locus: A, B, C, DRB1 and DQB1 were typed in roughly 629-630 donors, DQA1 in 522, DPA1 in 600 to 610, and DPB1 in 472. To decide whether each TCR beta V gene segment behaved as functional or pseudogenic, an earlier analysis of some 600 of the donors relied on high-throughput TCR beta sequencing. Donor age, sex, ethnicity and CMV serostatus were compiled together with the repertoire data. Every repertoire in the discovery cohort had been generated on one and the same sequencing platform. Genome-wide SNP genotypes for about 60% of the roughly 700 donors were used in a later genetic analysis, which treated that subset as a discovery cohort. To predict cytomegalovirus infection status, the study combined high-throughput TCR immunosequencing, statistical association of individual TCRs with disease status, and machine learning. Rather than using new phenotypic data, the later analysis identified candidate immune exposures from TCR beta sequences and from how often those sequences occurred across donors. The study aimed to test whether signatures of past pathogen exposure could be identified by cataloging public T cell receptors. The T cell repertoires of some 670 subjects were profiled by immunosequencing and related to cytomegalovirus serostatus. Overall study outcomes, separate from this receptor: Three of the identified cytomegalovirus-associated TCR beta chains were confirmed in vitro to be specific for cytomegalovirus antigens. A later analysis found that most CMV-associated TCR beta chains appeared HLA-restricted, with HLA associations seemingly driven largely by CMV exposure. The earlier analysis of nearly 600 of the donors excluded approximately 15 rarely observed V segments, including chromosome 9 orphons, because counts were too low. A group of highly shared sequence variants was considered likely to be a technical artifact of the sequencing pipeline. When HLA alleles, especially DR and DQ, strongly co-occurred, attributing TCR associations to individual alleles was difficult. According to a later genetic analysis, donors in an Asian-associated ancestry cluster had fewer N-insertions in productive TCRs than the approximately 650-donor mean. A total of 150 or so TCR beta chains were listed by the study as associated with cytomegalovirus. This cohort had only TCR beta chains sequenced, and the lack of alpha or paired-chain data limited which features could be detected. While some public TCRs were present in many individuals, most TCR sequences turned up only very rarely across donors. Compared with equally common non-associated chains, HLA-associated TCR beta chains in a later analysis were more clonally expanded and had lower generation probabilities. In a later genetic analysis, a missense DCLRE1C variant was associated with V-gene and J-gene trimming of TCR beta chains, and the association was replicated in an independent cohort. Because the 87-base-pair reads could not distinguish some IMGT-functional V segments, including TRBV6-2 and TRBV6-3, those segments were excluded. Because HLA typing was unavailable for some donors at each locus, only the typed subset was used in association tests. CMV serostatus was the only immune exposure information available for the cohort. A later analysis found that TCR association rates varied across HLA loci, with DRB1 alleles showing the most associated TCRs and HLA-C alleles the fewest. Linkage disequilibrium might explain the correlated functional status among segregating V segments, but an unknown experimental factor could not be excluded. A later analysis associated 16,951 TCR beta sequences with specific HLA alleles at a false discovery rate of 0.05. The authors suggested that the approach could potentially be generalized to other disease states and immunological phenotypes. The classifier was reported to diagnose cytomegalovirus status with high specificity and sensitivity in both the original and validation cohorts. A further reported finding was that TCR beta sequences accurately predicted the HLA-A and HLA-B alleles for most subjects in the first cohort. Roughly uniform sequencing depth across donors was assumed in presence/absence analyses, although this assumption may not hold. According to a later analysis, parvovirus B19, influenza, CMV and Epstein-Barr virus appeared linked to several top co-occurrence clusters. Broadly in line with IMGT annotations, most TCR beta V segments showed up in productive rearrangements about 87% or about 30% of the time in an earlier analysis of approximately 600 of the donors.

To prepare the library, the immunoSEQ multiplex PCR assay was applied. For the multiplex PCR, a mixture combining 60 forward primers for TCR Vbeta segments and 13 reverse primers for TCR Jbeta segments was used. A multiplex PCR assay on genomic DNA amplified the CDR3 region of rearranged TCR beta genes. The Illumina HiSeq System was used to sequence the amplified TCR beta libraries as 87-base-pair reads. Processing in the source paper ran as follows. A later analysis tallied roughly 78 million unique TCR beta chains across the 550 to 850 repertoires, and around 10 million of those chains were shared by two or more donors. To remove PCR and sequencing errors, raw reads were error-corrected and collapsed into unique sequences using a nearest-neighbor algorithm that merged closely related sequences. CDR3 sequences were aligned to IMGT reference sequences to assign V, D and J gene segments. Each retained sequence needed at least a six-nucleotide match to both a V gene segment and a J gene segment. Rearrangements were called productive when the CDR3 lacked stop codons and stayed in frame with V and J; all others were non-productive. CDR3 was defined according to IMGT convention as the region running from the second conserved V-encoded cysteine to the conserved J-encoded phenylalanine. Sequences without an unambiguous match to a single V gene segment were excluded from the earlier analysis of 450 to 750 of the donors. In an earlier analysis of some 590 of the donors, a V segment was called functional when productive rearrangements were above 56.7%, and segregating when the standard deviation between donors exceeded 5%. A statistical classification framework was built to diagnose cytomegalovirus status from the catalog of TCR beta chain sequences. In a later analysis, V and J genes were assigned by comparing TCR nucleotide sequences against IMGT/GENE-DB human TR gene sequences. A later analysis assigned CDR3 sequences and most-parsimonious VDJ recombination scenarios with the TCRdist pipeline. In a later analysis, each TCR beta chain was defined by its CDR3 amino acid sequence together with its V-gene family, and reads lacking a unique V-gene family were excluded. As a way to deal with suspected cross-contamination and a sequencing artifact, a later analysis dropped nearly 600 nucleotide sequences that were highly shared and had low generation probability. A later analysis calculated a clonal expansion index for each public chain from normalized within-repertoire ranks of inferred template counts. Generation probabilities in a later analysis came from a VDJ recombination model fitted to out-of-frame rearrangements, and those results were checked against IGoR. In a later analysis, hypergeometric tests were used to score TCR-TCR, TCR-HLA and TCR-CMV co-occurrence, with a repertoire-size bias correction applied to TCR pairs. A later analysis estimated false discovery rates by permuting HLA or CMV assignments 20 times. A later analysis grouped co-occurring TCRs with DBSCAN, adding TCRdist sequence similarity when clustering within HLA-allele-positive subsets. Repertoires with fewer than 30,000 or more than 120,000 public chains were left out of co-occurrence clustering, as were a handful of repertoires with anomalous nucleotide sharing. TCRdb's version of the immuneACCESS table is confined to in-frame rearrangements and falls short of the full clone set. An unresolved V gene accounts for under half of the shortfall where checked; the remainder is of unknown origin. The DNA was the basis for D and trimming; V, J and clone size are from that table. Within this sample are almost 80,000 clones, with under 70% of them counted one time only. In total, the top ten clones hold 6.9% of the sample.

This clone was observed a single time. No cognate antigen has been identified for it. Per-base quality was not reported, and no clone a single base away is much larger than it. In total, roughly 670 healthy bone marrow donors made up the cohort. All cohort members were sampled while nominally healthy, although unrecorded immune exposures were likely present. The donor was CMV seropositive and was included in the group of 250 to 350 seropositive cohort members. A peripheral blood sample was provided by each donor, and peripheral blood mononuclear cells were used for TCR beta sequencing. The Qiagen DNeasy Blood Extraction Kit was used to extract genomic DNA from the blood cell samples. CDR1 LNHDA and CDR2 SQIVND are derived from the germline V gene (reference sequence). V loses 8 bases of germline sequence and J loses 1 base, and the interval between the two ends is 17 bases. The CDR3 holds 15 amino acids from the cysteine to the phenylalanine. Only the CDR3 region is kept as DNA, spanning 45 bases read in frame from base 1.

Sequenced material: PBMCs. The rearrangement joined TRBV19 to TRBJ1-1; no D gene is confidently identified. The origin of this receptor is a woman in her forties or fifties in good health and CMV-seropositive. The CDR3 reads as follows: CASHPGGFENTEAFF. The bases read TGTGCCAGTCACCCAGGAGGGTTTGAGAACACTGAAGCTTTCTTT.